Below are 21 T cell receptor beta chains sequenced from a single sample in a study of neurological immune-mediated disorders. TCRdb reanalysed the 5' RACE reads using MiXCR and keeps one entry per CDR3 protein. The data hold 64,000 or so distinct CDR3 sequences, with more than 8.5% observed a single time. The time point is: longitudinal time-point 1 (baseline). The sample consisted of PBMCs. All receptors derive from a man between 25 and 39 years old in good health.

This clonotype was seen ten or more times. This chain uses TRBV15 with TRBJ2-4, with D perhaps matching TRBD1 (7 bases). CDR3 length equals 18 residues. V lost 3 bases and J 4 bases, leaving 22 bases between the germline ends. In germline, CDR1 is LNHNV, CDR2 YYDKDF (reference sequence). In nucleotides, the CDR3 is TGTGCCACCAGCAGGACCGGGACTGAGGGGGCCCCAAAAAACATTCAGTACTTC. This sequence encodes CATSRTGTEGAPKNIQYF.

This clonotype was observed many times. The chain recombines TRBV9 with TRBJ2-3, with 10 bases fitting TRBD2. Trimming cost V 0 bases and J 4 bases; bases outside gene matches: 8. In germline, CDR1 is SGDLS, CDR2 YYNGEE. The length of the CDR3 is 17 residues. The CDR3 spells CASSVAETSGFADTQYF. The CDR3, as DNA: TGTGCCAGCAGCGTAGCTGAGACTAGCGGGTTCGCAGATACGCAGTATTTT. The full variable domain, rest sourced from reference TRBV9 and TRBJ2-3, is DSGVTQTPKHLITATGQRVTLRCSPRSGDLSVYWYQQSLDQGLQFLIQYYNGEERAKGNILERFSAQQFPDLHSELNLSSLELGDSALYFCASSVAETSGFADTQYFGPGTRLTVL.

This clonotype was seen ten or more times. The chain combines TRBV7-9 with TRBJ2-6; D is ambiguous. This CDR3 spans 12 amino acids. V was pared by 11 bases and J by 11 bases, with 16 bases between. Germline values: CDR1 SEHNR, CDR2 FQNEAQ (reference sequence). The CDR3 region is CAALRIADVLTF. CDR3 bases: TGTGCCGCGCTAAGGATCGCCGACGTCCTGACTTTC. The whole variable domain, remainder taken from reference TRBV7-9 and TRBJ2-6, is DTGVSQNPRHKITKRGQNVTFRCDPISEHNRLYWYRQTLGQGPEFLTYFQNEAQLEKSRLLSDRFSAERPKGSFSTLEIQRTEQGDSAMYLCAALRIADVLTFGAGSRLTVL.

This clonotype was counted at least ten times. The chain links TRBV4-2 to TRBJ1-2; no firm D call. Germline lookup yields CDR1 LGHNA and CDR2 YNFKEQ. The V gene lost 0 bases and the J gene lost 3 bases, with 11 bases spanning the gap. CDR3 length: 15 residues. The CDR3 region is CASSQDESGYYGYTF. DNA for the CDR3: TGTGCCAGCAGCCAAGATGAATCGGGGTACTATGGCTACACCTTC.

This clonotype was found many times. CDR3 coding DNA: TGTGCCAGCTCACCGCAGGAGGGTACCGGGGAGCTGTTTTTT. This sequence encodes CASSPQEGTGELFF. J is TRBJ2-2 and V is TRBV18; possible D gene TRBD2, 6 bases. Germline V gene sequence: CDR1 KGHSH, CDR2 LQKENI. There are 14 residues in the CDR3. Trimming took 3 bases from V and 5 from J, leaving 10 bases between them.

This clonotype has a count of ten or more. This chain connects TRBV11-2 to TRBJ2-1; 7 bases line up with TRBD2. The CDR3 totals 14 residues. Germline CDR1 reads SGHAT; CDR2 reads FQNNGV. The J segment lost 7 bases and the V segment lost 5 bases, leaving 8 bases of the junction unmatched. CDR3 nucleotides: TGTGCCAGCAGCCTCAACCGGGGGGAAAATGAGCAGTTCTTC. Translating it yields CASSLNRGENEQFF.

This clonotype was counted between two and nine times. This rearrangement joins TRBV5-1 to TRBJ2-5, with D maybe TRBD1 (6 bases). CDR3 size: 15 residues. V was cut by 4 bases and J by 0 bases, with 13 bases left in between. Germline V CDR1 and CDR2: SGHRS, YFSETQ. The CDR3 protein is CASSPRTEYQETQYF. As DNA, the CDR3 is TGCGCCAGCAGCCCCCGGACAGAATACCAAGAGACCCAGTACTTC.

This clonotype was seen at least ten times. The V and J genes are TRBV7-2 and TRBJ2-2; TRBD2 aligns across 7 bases. Germline V gene sequence: CDR1 SGHTA, CDR2 FQGNSA. Trimming at V came to 5 bases and at J to 5 bases, leaving 8 bases not matched to a gene. This CDR3 contains 15 residues. The CDR3 sequence is CASSPAGLRTGELFF. The CDR3 DNA is TGTGCCAGCAGCCCAGCGGGGTTGAGAACCGGGGAGCTGTTTTTT. Using reference TRBV7-2 and TRBJ2-2 for the parts outside the CDR3, the full variable domain is GAGVSQSPSNKVTEKGKDVELRCDPISGHTALYWYRQSLGQGLEFLIYFQGNSAPDKSGLPSDRFSAERTGGSVSTLTIQRTQQEDSAVYLCASSPAGLRTGELFFGEGSRLTVL.

This clonotype was counted ten times or more. The chain recombines TRBV5-1 with TRBJ2-7; no clear D. This CDR3 is 13 amino acids long. Trimming pared 5 bases from V and 2 bases from J, leaving 11 bases between. In germline, CDR1 is SGHRS, CDR2 YFSETQ. Here the CDR3 DNA reads TGCGCCAGCAGTGTGGCGGCTACCTACGAGCAGTACTTC. It is translated as CASSVAATYEQYF.

This chain connects TRBV19 to TRBJ2-7, with TRBD1 matching 9 bases. Trimming cost V 4 bases and J 3 bases; bases outside gene matches: 7. The CDR3 consists of 15 residues. Germline loops: CDR1 LNHDA, CDR2 SQIVND (reference sequence). CDR3 bases: TGTGCCAGTAGTACCGGGACAGGGAGTGTCTACGAGCAGTACTTC. Residues: CASSTGTGSVYEQYF.

This clonotype was counted many times. This chain connects TRBV28 to TRBJ2-4; D is unclear. The CDR3 is 14 residues long. CDR1 is MDHEN and CDR2 is SYDVKM in the germline V gene. V lost 7 bases, J lost 13 bases, and 23 bases lay in between. The CDR3 region is CASNAKINSDKQYF. For the CDR3, the DNA is TGTGCCAGCAACGCGAAAATTAATAGTGACAAACAGTACTTC.

This clonotype was detected many times. This rearrangement joins TRBV11-2 to TRBJ2-1; 7 nucleotides align to TRBD2. Looked up from germline, CDR1 is SGHAT and CDR2 is FQNNGV. This CDR3 has 12 amino acids. After removal of 5 bases from V and 13 bases from J, the junction contained 8 bases not matched to a gene. CDR3 region: CASSPPGLPQFF. The CDR3 DNA follows: TGTGCCAGCAGCCCACCGGGACTACCTCAGTTCTTC.

At least ten counts were recorded for this clonotype. This chain joins TRBV28 and TRBJ2-3; 8 positions agree with TRBD1. J was trimmed by 1 base and V by 6 bases; bases with no gene match: 6. The germline V gene has CDR1 MDHEN and CDR2 SYDVKM. The CDR3 runs 15 residues. CDR3 in amino acids: CASRLQGAGTDTQYF. In DNA, the CDR3 is TGTGCCAGCAGACTCCAGGGGGCGGGCACAGATACGCAGTATTTT.

This clonotype was recorded at least ten times. V and J are TRBV29-1 and TRBJ2-2; D remains unclear. V lost 3 bases and J lost 0, with 5 bases in between. The CDR3 sequence is 13 residues long. Germline V gene sequence: CDR1 SQVTM, CDR2 ANQGSEA. CDR3 sequence reads: CSVDPSNTGELFF. The CDR3 nucleotides are TGCAGCGTTGACCCCTCGAACACCGGGGAGCTGTTTTTT.

Notes on this clonotype: A much more abundant neighbour one base away suggests this may be a read error. The chain couples TRBV27 to TRBJ2-7, with TRBD1 matching over 11 bases. Germline V gene data show CDR1 as MNHEY and CDR2 as SMNVEV (reference sequence). This CDR3 has 13 amino acids. The CDR3 sequence: CSSSLDRGHEQYF. Written as DNA, the CDR3 is TGTTCCAGCAGTCTGGACAGGGGGCACGAGCAGTACTTC.

This clonotype was observed at least ten times. This chain uses TRBV28 with TRBJ2-3; TRBD1 matches 11 bases. Trimming removed 8 bases from V and 7 bases from J; junction bases left unmatched: 14. The CDR3 runs to 16 residues. Per the germline V gene, CDR1 is MDHEN and CDR2 is SYDVKM. DNA for the CDR3: TGTGCCAGCCCCCCTTCCGGACAGGGGGCGGCGAATACGCAGTATTTT. Its protein product is CASPPSGQGAANTQYF.

This clonotype was observed a handful of times. The V gene is TRBV9, the J gene TRBJ2-3, with a possible D match to TRBD2 (6 bases). The ends were cut back, 0 bases at V and 2 bases at J, with 19 bases in the middle. CDR1 SGDLS and CDR2 YYNGEE come from the germline V gene. CDR3 length equals 18 residues. CDR3 DNA: TGTGCCAGCAGCGTAGCATTCGGAGGGGACGGTTTCACAGATACGCAGTATTTT. It specifies CASSVAFGGDGFTDTQYF.

The chain links TRBV29-1 to TRBJ1-1; D is ambiguous. V was clipped by 5 bases and J by 6 bases, with 16 bases between them. Germline-derived CDR1 and CDR2 are SQVTM and ANQGSEA. This CDR3 has 13 amino acids. CDR3 protein: CSVLDGEWAEAFF. The CDR3 nucleotides read TGCAGCGTTCTCGACGGCGAGTGGGCTGAAGCTTTCTTT.

Ten or more counts support this clonotype. The chain carries TRBV27 and TRBJ2-7; weak D call: TRBD1 (5 bases). This CDR3 has 14 residues. The V gene lost 7 bases and the J gene lost 3 bases, with 16 bases spanning the gap. Looked up from germline, CDR1 is MNHEY and CDR2 is SMNVEV (reference sequence). The chain's CDR3 is CASTRTFGVYEQYF. The CDR3 bases are TGTGCCAGCACCAGGACATTCGGAGTCTACGAGCAGTACTTC.

The table lists this clonotype with many counts. The V gene is TRBV20-1, the J gene TRBJ2-2, with D perhaps given as TRBD1 or TRBD2 (5 bases each). CDR1 is DFQATT and CDR2 is SNEGSKA in the germline V gene (reference sequence). The CDR3 spans 13 residues. Trimming cost V 1 base and J 4 bases, with 7 bases left between them. Here the CDR3 DNA reads TGCAGTGCTAGAGGGGACCTCACCGGGGAGCTGTTTTTT. Protein product: CSARGDLTGELFF.

This clonotype was observed many times. J is TRBJ2-7 and V is TRBV24-1, with 14 positions matching TRBD2. Trimming took 4 bases from V and 7 from J; bases not matched to a gene: 8. The CDR3 spans 16 residues. Per germline, CDR1 KGHDR and CDR2 SFDVKD. This chain's CDR3 is CATSDPGLAGGVEQYF. CDR3 nucleotide sequence: TGTGCCACCAGTGACCCAGGACTAGCGGGAGGTGTAGAGCAGTACTTC.